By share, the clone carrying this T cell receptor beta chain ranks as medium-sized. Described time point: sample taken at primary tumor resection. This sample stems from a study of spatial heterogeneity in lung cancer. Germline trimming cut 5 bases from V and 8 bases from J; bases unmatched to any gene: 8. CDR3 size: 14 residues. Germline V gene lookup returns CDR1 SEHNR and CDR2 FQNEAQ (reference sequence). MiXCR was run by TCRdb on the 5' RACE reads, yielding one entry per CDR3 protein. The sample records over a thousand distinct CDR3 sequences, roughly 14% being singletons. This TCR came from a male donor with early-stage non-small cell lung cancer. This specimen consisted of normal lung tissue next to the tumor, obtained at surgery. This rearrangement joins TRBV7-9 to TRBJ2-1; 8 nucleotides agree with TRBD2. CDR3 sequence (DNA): TGTGCCAGCAGCCCGGGACTAGTTGTGGATGAGCAGTTCTTC. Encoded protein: CASSPGLVVDEQFF.